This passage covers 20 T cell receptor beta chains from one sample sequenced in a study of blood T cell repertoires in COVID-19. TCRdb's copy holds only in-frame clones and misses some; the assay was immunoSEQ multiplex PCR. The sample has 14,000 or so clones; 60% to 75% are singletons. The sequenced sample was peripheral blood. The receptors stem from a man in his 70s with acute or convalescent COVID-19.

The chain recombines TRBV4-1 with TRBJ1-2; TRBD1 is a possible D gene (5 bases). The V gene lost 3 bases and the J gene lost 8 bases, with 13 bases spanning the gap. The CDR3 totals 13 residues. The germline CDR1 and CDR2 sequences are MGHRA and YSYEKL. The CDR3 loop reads CASSQGSRGGYTF. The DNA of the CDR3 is TGCGCCAGCAGCCAGGGCTCCCGGGGGGGCTACACCTTC.

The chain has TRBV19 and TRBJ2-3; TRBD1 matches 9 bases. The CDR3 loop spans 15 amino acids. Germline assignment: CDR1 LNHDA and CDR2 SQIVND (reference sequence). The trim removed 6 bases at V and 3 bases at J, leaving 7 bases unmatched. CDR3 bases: TGTGCCAGTAGCGATCACGGACAGGGGACAGATACGCAGTATTTT. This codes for CASSDHGQGTDTQYF. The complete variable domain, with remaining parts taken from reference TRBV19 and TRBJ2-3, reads DGGITQSPKYLFRKEGQNVTLSCEQNLNHDAMYWYRQDPGQGLRLIYYSQIVNDFQKGDIAEGYSVSREKKESFPLTVTSAQKNPTAFYLCASSDHGQGTDTQYFGPGTRLTVL.

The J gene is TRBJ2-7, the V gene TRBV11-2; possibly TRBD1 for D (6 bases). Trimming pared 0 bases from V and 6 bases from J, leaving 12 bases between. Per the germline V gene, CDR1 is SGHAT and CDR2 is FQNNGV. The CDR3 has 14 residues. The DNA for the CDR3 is TGTGCCAGCAGCTTAGACCTACAGGGTACCGAGCAGTACTTC. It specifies CASSLDLQGTEQYF.

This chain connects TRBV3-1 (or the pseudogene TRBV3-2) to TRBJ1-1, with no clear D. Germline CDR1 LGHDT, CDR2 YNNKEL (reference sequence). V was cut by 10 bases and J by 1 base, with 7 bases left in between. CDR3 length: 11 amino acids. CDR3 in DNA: TGTGCCACCAGGAGGAACACTGAAGCTTTCTTT. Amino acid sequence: CATRRNTEAFF.

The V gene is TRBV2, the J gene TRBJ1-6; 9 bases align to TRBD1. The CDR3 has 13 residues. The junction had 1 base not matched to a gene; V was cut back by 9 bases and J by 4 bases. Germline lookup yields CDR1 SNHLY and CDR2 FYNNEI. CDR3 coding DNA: TGTGCCAGAGGGACAGGGTATAATTCACCCCTCCACTTT. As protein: CARGTGYNSPLHF.

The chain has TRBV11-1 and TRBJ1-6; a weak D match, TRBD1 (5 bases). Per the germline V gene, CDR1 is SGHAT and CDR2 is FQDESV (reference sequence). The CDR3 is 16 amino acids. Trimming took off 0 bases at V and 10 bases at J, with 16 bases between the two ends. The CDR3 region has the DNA TGTGCCAGCAGCTTAGCGCAAAGGGGTGCCAACTCACCCCTCCACTTT. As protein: CASSLAQRGANSPLHF.

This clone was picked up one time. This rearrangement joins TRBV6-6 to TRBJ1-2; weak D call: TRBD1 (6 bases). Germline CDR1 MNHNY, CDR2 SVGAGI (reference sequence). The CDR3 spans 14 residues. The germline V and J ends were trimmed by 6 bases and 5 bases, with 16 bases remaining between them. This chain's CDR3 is CASRNDRQLYGYTF. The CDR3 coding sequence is TGTGCCAGCAGGAATGACAGGCAACTTTATGGCTACACCTTC.

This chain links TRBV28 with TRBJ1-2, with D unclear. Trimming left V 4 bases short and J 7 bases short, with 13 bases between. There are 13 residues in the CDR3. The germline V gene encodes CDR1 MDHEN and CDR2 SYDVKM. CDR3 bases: TGTGCCAGCAGTTCGGCCGCGGGAATTGGCTACACCTTC. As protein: CASSSAAGIGYTF.

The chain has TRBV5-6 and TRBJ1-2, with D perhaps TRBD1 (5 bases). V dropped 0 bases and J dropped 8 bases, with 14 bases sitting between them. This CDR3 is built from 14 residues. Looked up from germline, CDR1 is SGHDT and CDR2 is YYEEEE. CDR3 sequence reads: CASSLDGAGRGYTF. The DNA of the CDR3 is TGTGCCAGCAGCTTGGACGGGGCGGGGAGAGGCTACACCTTC.

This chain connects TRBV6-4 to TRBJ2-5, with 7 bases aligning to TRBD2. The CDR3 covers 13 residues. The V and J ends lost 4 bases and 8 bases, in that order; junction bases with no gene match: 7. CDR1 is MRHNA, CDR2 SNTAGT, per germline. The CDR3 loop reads CASSGSPGGTQYF. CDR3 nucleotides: TGTGCCAGCAGTGGCTCTCCGGGGGGAACCCAGTACTTC.

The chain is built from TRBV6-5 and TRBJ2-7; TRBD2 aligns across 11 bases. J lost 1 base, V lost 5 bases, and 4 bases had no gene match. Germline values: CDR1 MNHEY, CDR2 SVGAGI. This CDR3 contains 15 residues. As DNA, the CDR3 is TGTGCCAGCAGTCCGGGGACTAGCGGTTCCTACGAGCAGTACTTC. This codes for CASSPGTSGSYEQYF.

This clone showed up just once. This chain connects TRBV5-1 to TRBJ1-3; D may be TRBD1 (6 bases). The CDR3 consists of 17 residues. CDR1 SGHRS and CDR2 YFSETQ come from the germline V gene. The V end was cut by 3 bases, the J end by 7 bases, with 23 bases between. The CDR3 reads CASSSGTLGLAGNTIYF. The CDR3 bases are TGCGCCAGCAGCTCCGGGACACTCGGCCTGGCAGGGAACACCATATATTTT.

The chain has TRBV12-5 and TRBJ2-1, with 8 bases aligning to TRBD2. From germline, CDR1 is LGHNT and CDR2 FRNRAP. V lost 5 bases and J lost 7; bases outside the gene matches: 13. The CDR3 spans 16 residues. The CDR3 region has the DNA TGTGCTAGTGGTCGGCGGGAACTAGCGGTAAAAAATGAGCAGTTCTTC. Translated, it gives CASGRRELAVKNEQFF. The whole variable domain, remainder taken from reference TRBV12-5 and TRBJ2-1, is DARVTQTPRHKVTEMGQEVTMRCQPILGHNTVFWYRQTMMQGLELLAYFRNRAPLDDSGMPKDRFSAEMPDATLATLKIQPSEPRDSAVYFCASGRRELAVKNEQFFGPGTRLTVL.

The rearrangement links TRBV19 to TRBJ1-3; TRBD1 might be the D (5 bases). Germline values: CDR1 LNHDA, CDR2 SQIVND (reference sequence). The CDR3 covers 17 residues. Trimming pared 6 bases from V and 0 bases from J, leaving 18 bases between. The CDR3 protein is CASSSPGESSSGNTIYF. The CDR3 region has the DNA TGTGCCAGTAGCTCACCGGGGGAGAGTTCCTCTGGAAACACCATATATTTT.

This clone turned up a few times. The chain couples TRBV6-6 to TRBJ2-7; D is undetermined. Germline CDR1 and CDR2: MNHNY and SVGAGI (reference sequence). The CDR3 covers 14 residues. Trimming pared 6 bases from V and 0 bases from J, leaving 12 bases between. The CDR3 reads CASRETVSSYEQYF. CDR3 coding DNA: TGTGCCAGCAGGGAAACAGTCTCCTCCTACGAGCAGTACTTC.

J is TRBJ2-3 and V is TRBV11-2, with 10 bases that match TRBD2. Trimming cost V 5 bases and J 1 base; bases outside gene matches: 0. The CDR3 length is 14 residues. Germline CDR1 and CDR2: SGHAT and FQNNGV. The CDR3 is CASSGTSGTDTQYF. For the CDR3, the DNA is TGTGCCAGCAGCGGGACTAGCGGCACAGATACGCAGTATTTT.

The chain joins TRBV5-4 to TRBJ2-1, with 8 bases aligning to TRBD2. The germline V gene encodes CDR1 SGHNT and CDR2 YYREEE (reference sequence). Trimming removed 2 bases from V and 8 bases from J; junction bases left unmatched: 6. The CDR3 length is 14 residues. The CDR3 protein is CASSFRTSLDEQFF. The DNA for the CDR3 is TGTGCCAGCAGCTTCCGGACTAGCTTAGATGAGCAGTTCTTC.

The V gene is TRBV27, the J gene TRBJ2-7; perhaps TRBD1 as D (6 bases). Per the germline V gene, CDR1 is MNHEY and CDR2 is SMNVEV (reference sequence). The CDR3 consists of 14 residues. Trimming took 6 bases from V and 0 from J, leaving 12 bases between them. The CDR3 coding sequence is TGTGCCAGCAGGGGGGCGGGCGGCTCCTACGAGCAGTACTTC. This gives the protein CASRGAGGSYEQYF.

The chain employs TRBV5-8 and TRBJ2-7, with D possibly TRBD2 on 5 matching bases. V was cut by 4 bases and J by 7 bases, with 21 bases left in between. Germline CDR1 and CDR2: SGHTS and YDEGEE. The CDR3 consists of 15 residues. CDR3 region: CASSRGLGMMEEQYF. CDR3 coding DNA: TGTGCCAGCAGCCGGGGTCTGGGAATGATGGAGGAGCAGTACTTC.

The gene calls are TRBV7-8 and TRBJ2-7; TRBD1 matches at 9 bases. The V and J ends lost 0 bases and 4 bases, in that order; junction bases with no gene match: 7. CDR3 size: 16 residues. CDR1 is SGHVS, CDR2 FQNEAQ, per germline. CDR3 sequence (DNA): TGTGCCAGCAGCTTAGCGCAAGGACAGGGGAATTACGAGCAGTACTTC. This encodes CASSLAQGQGNYEQYF.